This is a list of T cell receptor beta chains from one sample in a study of technical replicates of blood from a handful of donors. The protocol was immunoSEQ multiplex PCR, while the TCRdb copy is restricted to in-frame clones and leaves out a portion. The sample has about 81,000 clones; about 96% are singletons. Sequencing was performed on T cells isolated from PBMCs. Receptors were obtained from a human donor in good health. The conserved cysteine and the conserved F or W are not part of the CDR3 here.

v_gene: TRBV29-1
j_gene: TRBJ1-3
len: 13
CDR3aa: SGREGTSSGNTIY

v_gene: TRBV4-1
j_gene: TRBJ2-5
len: 13
CDR3aa: ASSPLGAGGETQY

v_gene: TRBV6-4
j_gene: TRBJ2-2
len: 16
CDR3aa: ASSRWWVGGSNTGELF

v_gene: TRBV4-2
j_gene: TRBJ2-2
len: 15
CDR3aa: ASSQYPRGANTGELF

v_gene: TRBV5-1
j_gene: TRBJ2-5
len: 13
CDR3aa: ASSLAVRVAETQY

v_gene: TRBV5-1
j_gene: TRBJ2-5
len: 11
CDR3aa: ASRRGAFETQY

v_gene: TRBV7-9
j_gene: TRBJ2-7
len: 14
CDR3aa: ASSLPGEMGGYEQY

v_gene: TRBV30
j_gene: TRBJ2-3
len: 13
CDR3aa: AWSGGLENTDTQY

v_gene: TRBV11-3
j_gene: TRBJ2-5
len: 12
CDR3aa: ASSLDLHQETQY

v_gene: TRBV6-4
j_gene: TRBJ2-3
len: 11
CDR3aa: ASSDSPSDTQY

v_gene: TRBV2
j_gene: TRBJ2-7
len: 13
CDR3aa: ASKGPGTGGAEQY

v_gene: TRBV29-1
j_gene: TRBJ2-2
len: 12
CDR3aa: SALTGGNTGELF

v_gene: TRBV12-5
j_gene: TRBJ1-1
len: 15
CDR3aa: ASGLVLEGAFRTEAF

v_gene: TRBV19
j_gene: TRBJ1-5
len: 13
CDR3aa: ATAGTDYSNQPQH

v_gene: TRBV5-4
j_gene: TRBJ1-1
len: 13
CDR3aa: ASSTKGLLNTEAF

v_gene: TRBV5-6
j_gene: TRBJ1-1
len: 13
CDR3aa: ASSLWDRRNTEAF

v_gene: TRBV6-5
j_gene: TRBJ1-2
len: 11
CDR3aa: ASSTGQIYGYT

v_gene: TRBV7-9
j_gene: TRBJ2-7
len: 13
CDR3aa: ASSTPGTGKLEQY

v_gene: TRBV14
j_gene: TRBJ2-3
len: 14
CDR3aa: ASSQALHANTDTQY

v_gene: TRBV7-9
j_gene: TRBJ2-7
len: 11
CDR3aa: ASSTRTSYEQY

v_gene: TRBV27
j_gene: TRBJ1-1
len: 13
CDR3aa: ASSAYPGTNTEAF

v_gene: TRBV5-6
j_gene: TRBJ2-5
len: 10
CDR3aa: ASRRAEETQY

v_gene: TRBV11-3
j_gene: TRBJ2-3
len: 11
CDR3aa: ASSGATRDTQY

v_gene: TRBV7-9
j_gene: TRBJ2-7
len: 10
CDR3aa: ASSRRVYEQY

v_gene: TRBV6-6
j_gene: TRBJ2-7
len: 11
CDR3aa: ASTPGGRYEQY

v_gene: TRBV18
j_gene: TRBJ1-5
len: 10
CDR3aa: ASSPSTGPQH

v_gene: TRBV5-1
j_gene: TRBJ1-1
len: 13
CDR3aa: ASSLDRGRWGEAF

v_gene: TRBV2
j_gene: TRBJ2-5
len: 12
CDR3aa: ASKDRRGQETQY

v_gene: TRBV5-1
j_gene: TRBJ2-3
len: 13
CDR3aa: ASSSGLAGPDTQY

v_gene: TRBV5-1
j_gene: TRBJ1-1
len: 10
CDR3aa: ASSADRGSAF

v_gene: TRBV9
j_gene: TRBJ1-6
len: 14
CDR3aa: ASSVGQGSYNSPLH

v_gene: TRBV11-2
j_gene: TRBJ2-7
len: 8
CDR3aa: ARIFEGQY

v_gene: TRBV2
j_gene: TRBJ2-7
len: 10
CDR3aa: ASRGQSYEQY

v_gene: TRBV18
j_gene: TRBJ1-4
len: 13
CDR3aa: ASSPPGGTDEKLF

v_gene: TRBV4-1
j_gene: TRBJ2-2
len: 14
CDR3aa: ASSQRQGPNTGELF

v_gene: TRBV7-9
j_gene: TRBJ2-1
len: 13
CDR3aa: ASTRTRFGGSEQF

v_gene: TRBV25-1
j_gene: TRBJ1-4
len: 12
CDR3aa: ASSEEGPTEKLF

v_gene: TRBV6-1
j_gene: TRBJ2-6
len: 15
CDR3aa: ASSGEASFSGANVLT

v_gene: TRBV27
j_gene: TRBJ2-7
len: 12
CDR3aa: ASSLRVRGYEQY

v_gene: TRBV7-7
j_gene: TRBJ2-2
len: 14
CDR3aa: ASSLSASGNTGELF

v_gene: TRBV20-1
j_gene: TRBJ2-5
len: 9
CDR3aa: SEGNQETQY

v_gene: TRBV15
j_gene: TRBJ2-1
len: 12
CDR3aa: ATYSGTGVYEQF

v_gene: TRBV19
j_gene: TRBJ1-1
len: 16
CDR3aa: ASSSPAGGIFMNTEAF

v_gene: TRBV5-1
j_gene: TRBJ2-1
len: 10
CDR3aa: ASSLAGNEQF

v_gene: TRBV7-9
j_gene: TRBJ2-7
len: 12
CDR3aa: ASSLVGLAYEQY